This T cell receptor (beta chain) came from a study of shared clonotypes between healthy human individuals. CD45RO-negative, CCR7-positively selected cells formed the naive CD8 fraction, excluding terminally differentiated effector memory CD45RA+ cells. Points on this clone: Its antigen is currently unknown.

The protocol was immunoSEQ multiplex PCR, while the TCRdb copy is restricted to in-frame clones and leaves out a portion. The sample contains almost 700,000 clones, around 90% of which appear only once. The CDR3 covers 14 residues. Study-wide results and caveats: Naive subsets typically showed greater estimated richness than memory subsets. Tissue TCR repertoires likely differ from these blood-only repertoires. An expected dependence of interdonor clonotype sharing on sequencing depth was noted.

V is TRBV21-1 and J is TRBJ2-5; no DNA check was done on the table's D call, TRBD1. TRBV21-1 is a known pseudogene. Sequenced sample: naive CD8+ T cells sorted from blood. The TCR was taken from a man aged 25 to 40 in good health. CDR3 sequence reads: CASSKDGQRETQYF. The DNA of the CDR3 is TGTGCCAGCAGCAAAGATGGACAGAGAGAGACCCAGTACTTC.